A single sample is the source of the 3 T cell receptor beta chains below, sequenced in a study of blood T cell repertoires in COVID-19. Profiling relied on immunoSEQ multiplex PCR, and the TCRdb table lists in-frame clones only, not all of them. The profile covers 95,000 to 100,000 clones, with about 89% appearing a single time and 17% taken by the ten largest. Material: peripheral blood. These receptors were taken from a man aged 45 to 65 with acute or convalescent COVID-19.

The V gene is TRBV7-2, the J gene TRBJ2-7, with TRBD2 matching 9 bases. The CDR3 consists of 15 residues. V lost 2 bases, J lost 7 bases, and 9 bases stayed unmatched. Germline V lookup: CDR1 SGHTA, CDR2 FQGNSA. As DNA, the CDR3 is TGTGCCAGCAGCTTAAATGGCGGGGGGGCTGAGGAGCAGTACTTC. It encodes CASSLNGGGAEEQYF.

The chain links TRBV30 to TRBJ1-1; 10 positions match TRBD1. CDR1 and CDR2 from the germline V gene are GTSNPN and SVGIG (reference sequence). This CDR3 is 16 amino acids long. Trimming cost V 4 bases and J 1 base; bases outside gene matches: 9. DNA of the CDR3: TGTGCCTGGACCATAAGGACAGGGGGAACGAACACTGAAGCTTTCTTT. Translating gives CAWTIRTGGTNTEAFF.

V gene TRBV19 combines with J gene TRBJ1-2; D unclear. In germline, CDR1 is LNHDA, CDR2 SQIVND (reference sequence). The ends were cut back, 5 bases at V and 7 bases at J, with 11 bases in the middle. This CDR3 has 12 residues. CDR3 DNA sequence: TGTGCCAGTAGTCTAGGACTGCTTGGCTACACCTTC. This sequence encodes CASSLGLLGYTF.